This entry concerns a single TCR beta chain. Its target is unknown. Sequencing was performed with immunoSEQ multiplex PCR; in TCRdb, only in-frame clones are kept and a portion is missing. Found here are about 130,000 clones, under 95% of them singletons; the top ten hold approximately 3.3%. The sample originates from a study of T cell responses to AZD1222 COVID-19 vaccine. General study points: Only 5 to 7 AZD1222 recipients tested seropositive at baseline. Mapped onto spike, vaccine-associated CD4 TCRs spanned it and were dominant at 160-218 and 743-854. The peak T cell response came first, and repertoires were sampled only after it.

CDR3 size: 15 residues. Trimming at V came to 3 bases and at J to 7 bases, leaving 3 bases not matched to a gene. CDR1 SGHDT and CDR2 YYEEEE come from the germline V gene. The chain employs TRBV5-6 and TRBJ1-6; 11 nucleotides align to TRBD1. This material consisted of peripheral blood, taken on day 0 of AZD1222 vaccination. The sequence was collected from an adult in good health. Written as DNA, the CDR3 is TGTGCCAGCAGCTACGGGGACAGGGGGAATTCACCCCTCCACTTT. Translation: CASSYGDRGNSPLHF. Full variable domain (outside the CDR3, taken from reference TRBV5-6 and TRBJ1-6): DAGVTQSPTHLIKTRGQQVTLRCSPKSGHDTVSWYQQALGQGPQFIFQYYEEEERQRGNFPDRFSGHQFPNYSSELNVNALLLGDSALYLCASSYGDRGNSPLHFGNGTRLTVT.